These T cell receptor beta chains were read from a single sample in a study of T cell changes during pregnancy in multiple sclerosis. Using immunoSEQ multiplex PCR, the repertoire was profiled, and TCRdb retains in-frame clones only, with some absent. The sample has about 48,000 clones; over 80% are singletons. The material was CD4+ T cells from peripheral blood mononuclear cells, obtained in the second trimester of pregnancy. All receptors come from a female donor in good health, enrolled as a control in a pregnancy study. Both conserved end residues are part of each CDR3. The D gene is left open where the match is weak. Size tells how often a clone was seen (once, few, many) or the class of an expanded clone, and some rows leave it out.

abundance	v_gene	j_gene	d_gene	CDR3aa	CDR3nt
NA	TRBV5-1	TRBJ1-6	NA	CASSLETGVNSPLHF	TGCGCCAGCAGCTTGGAGACAGGAGTTAATTCACCCCTCCACTTT
NA	TRBV9	TRBJ1-1	NA	CASSVSGNTEAFF	TGTGCCAGCAGCGTATCAGGGAACACTGAAGCTTTCTTT
NA	TRBV5-4	TRBJ2-7	TRBD1	CASSPGQVPTYEQYF	TGTGCCAGCAGTCCGGGACAGGTTCCTACCTACGAGCAGTACTTC
NA	TRBV18	TRBJ2-2	NA	CASSPRETGELFF	TGTGCCAGCTCACCACGAGAGACCGGGGAGCTGTTTTTT
NA	TRBV9	TRBJ2-7	TRBD1	CASSVEGDRGSEQYF	TGTGCCAGCAGCGTAGAGGGGGACAGGGGAAGCGAGCAGTACTTC
once	TRBV5-1	TRBJ2-7	TRBD2	CASSFSGGAYEQYF	TGCGCCAGCAGTTTTAGCGGGGGGGCCTACGAGCAGTACTTC
once	TRBV9	TRBJ1-2	NA	CASSVSGRANYGYTF	TGTGCCAGCAGCGTATCCGGGAGAGCTAACTATGGCTACACCTTC
NA	TRBV28	TRBJ2-3	NA	CASSLLTDTQYF	TGTGCCAGCAGCCTACTCACAGATACGCAGTATTTT
NA	TRBV4-3	TRBJ2-7	NA	CASSQVLPRKGRYEQYF	TGCGCCAGCAGCCAAGTCCTCCCGAGGAAGGGGCGCTACGAGCAGTACTTC
NA	TRBV9	TRBJ2-1	TRBD2	CASSVGKREGSDEQFF	TGTGCCAGCAGCGTAGGAAAGCGGGAGGGCTCGGATGAGCAGTTCTTC
NA	TRBV19	TRBJ2-2	NA	CASSMAGRSTGELFF	TGTGCCAGTAGTATGGCGGGGAGAAGCACCGGGGAGCTGTTTTTT
NA	TRBV5-1	TRBJ2-3	TRBD2	CASRGLAASTDTQYF	TGCGCCAGCAGGGGACTAGCGGCTAGCACAGATACGCAGTATTTT
once	TRBV5-1	TRBJ2-2	TRBD2	CASSLWAGTSLGTGELFF	TGCGCCAGCAGCTTGTGGGCAGGGACTAGCCTCGGTACCGGGGAGCTGTTTTTT
once	TRBV28	TRBJ2-1	TRBD2	CASNPFPGLVRGSEQFF	TGTGCCAGCAACCCCTTCCCGGGACTAGTTAGGGGGTCGGAGCAGTTCTTC
NA	TRBV12-5	TRBJ2-1	TRBD2	CASGLVGTRPLSSYNEQFF	TGTGCTAGTGGTTTGGTAGGGACTAGACCTCTTAGCTCCTACAATGAGCAGTTCTTC
once	TRBV4-2	TRBJ1-1	TRBD1	CASSQEIRQGADAFF	TGTGCCAGCAGCCAAGAGATCAGGCAGGGGGCCGACGCTTTCTTT
NA	TRBV23-1	TRBJ2-7	NA	CASSHAIYSYEQYF	TGCGCCAGCAGTCATGCCATCTATAGCTACGAGCAGTACTTC
NA	TRBV29-1	TRBJ2-1	TRBD2	CSVEGTSGSLSSYNGQFF	TGCAGCGTTGAAGGGACTAGCGGATCTCTTAGCTCCTACAATGGGCAGTTCTTC
NA	TRBV7-2	TRBJ1-5	NA	CASSLGPYSNQPQHF	TGTGCCAGCAGCCTTGGCCCATATAGCAATCAGCCCCAGCATTTT
NA	TRBV28	TRBJ2-3	TRBD2	CASRRGGPSTDTQYF	TGTGCCAGTCGGCGGGGGGGGCCTAGCACAGATACGCAGTATTTT
NA	TRBV28	TRBJ1-3	NA	CASSGATGNTIYF	TGTGCCAGCTCAGGGGCTACTGGAAACACCATATATTTT
NA	TRBV25-1	TRBJ2-2	NA	CASSDISGAGELFF	TGTGCCAGCAGTGATATTTCAGGGGCCGGGGAGCTGTTTTTT
NA	TRBV27	TRBJ1-6	NA	CASSRTEYNSPLHF	TGTGCCAGCAGTAGGACAGAGTATAATTCACCCCTCCACTTT
NA	TRBV4-1	TRBJ1-1	TRBD1	CASSPWGQGARQAFF	TGCGCCAGCAGCCCATGGGGACAGGGGGCGCGTCAGGCTTTCTTT
NA	TRBV7-8	TRBJ2-7	NA	CASSLSHYSSTYEQYF	TGTGCCAGCAGCTTATCTCACTACTCATCAACCTACGAGCAGTACTTC
NA	TRBV28	TRBJ2-3	TRBD1	CASSFLQGATDTQYF	TGTGCCAGCAGTTTTTTACAGGGGGCAACAGATACGCAGTATTTT
NA	TRBV28	TRBJ2-5	TRBD2	CASTLSGGGRETQYF	TGTGCCAGCACCTTAAGCGGCGGGGGGCGAGAGACCCAGTACTTC
NA	TRBV7-2	TRBJ1-1	NA	CASSPILAHMDTEAFF	TGTGCCAGCAGCCCAATCTTGGCCCATATGGACACTGAAGCTTTCTTT
NA	TRBV27	TRBJ2-7	TRBD1	CASSLTGGFMSYEQYF	TGTGCCAGCAGTTTGACAGGGGGCTTCATGTCCTACGAGCAGTACTTC
NA	TRBV18	TRBJ2-7	NA	CASSPPNPDEQYF	TGTGCCAGCTCACCACCTAACCCGGACGAGCAGTACTTC
once	TRBV11-2	TRBJ2-5	NA	CASRAEAGTQYF	TGTGCCAGCAGGGCCGAAGCGGGGACCCAGTACTTC